A single sample is the source of the 21 T cell receptor beta chains below, sequenced in a study of CD8 T cells in ankylosing spondylitis. In TCRdb, the 5' RACE reads were re-called with MiXCR into one record per CDR3 protein. The sample has 240,000 or so distinct CDR3 sequences; about 9.1% are singletons. The sequencing sample was made of blood, either unsorted or a sorted T cell fraction (not recorded which). The receptors stem from a male donor with ankylosing spondylitis or in good health (not recorded which).

The table lists this clonotype with many counts. The rearrangement links TRBV5-1 to TRBJ2-7, with 8 bases aligning to TRBD1. The V gene end was trimmed by 2 bases and the J gene end by 7 bases; junction bases not matched to a gene: 11. The CDR3 has 15 residues. Germline CDR1 and CDR2: SGHRS and YFSETQ. The CDR3 sequence is CASSFSGQGFGEQYF. CDR3 coding DNA: TGCGCCAGCAGCTTTTCCGGACAGGGTTTCGGGGAGCAGTACTTC.

In this sample, this clonotype turned up a few times. The chain employs TRBV6-5 and TRBJ1-6, with D unresolved. The length of the CDR3 is 12 residues. V lost 6 bases to trimming and J lost 5 bases, with 5 bases between them. The germline gives CDR1 MNHEY, CDR2 SVGAGI. The DNA for the CDR3 is TGTGCCAGCAGACCGGATAATTCACCCCTCCACTTT. Protein: CASRPDNSPLHF.

Many counts were recorded for this clonotype. The chain links TRBV20-1 to TRBJ2-5; maybe TRBD1 (7 bases). The CDR3 length is 13 residues. The germline CDR1 and CDR2 sequences are DFQATT and SNEGSKA (reference sequence). The ends were cut back, 3 bases at V and 7 bases at J, with 15 bases in the middle. The CDR3 nucleotides read TGCAGTGCTAGGGACCGACAGGGAGGGACCCAGTACTTC. It encodes CSARDRQGGTQYF.

This clonotype was detected many times. This chain joins TRBV6-5 and TRBJ1-1; no clear D. Trimming removed 4 bases at V and 1 base at J, with 7 bases between. The CDR3 consists of 13 residues. Looked up from germline, CDR1 is MNHEY and CDR2 is SVGAGI. The CDR3 region has the DNA TGTGCCAGCAGTTGGTCCCCGAACACTGAAGCTTTCTTT. It encodes CASSWSPNTEAFF.

Worth noting for this clonotype: A clone one base away is much larger, so this may be a read error. Here the CDR3 omits its conserved ending phenylalanine or tryptophan, so a read error is the likely source. The chain joins TRBV7-9 to TRBJ2-1, with 7 nucleotides matching TRBD1. V was pared by 3 bases and J by 5 bases, with 7 bases of the junction left unmatched. The CDR3 has 15 amino acids. The germline CDR1 and CDR2 sequences are SEHNR and FQNEAQ (reference sequence). The CDR3 DNA sequence: TGTGCCAGCAGCTTTAGGACAGGAGGCCACAATGAGCAGTTCCTC. This encodes CASSFRTGGHNEQFL.

In this sample, this clonotype turned up many times. The gene calls are TRBV28 and TRBJ1-2; 8 nucleotides align to TRBD1. Germline trimming cut 4 bases from V and 4 bases from J; bases unmatched to any gene: 11. The germline CDR1 and CDR2 sequences are MDHEN and SYDVKM. The CDR3 consists of 16 residues. The CDR3 here is CASSSLLDREVYGYTF. For the CDR3, the DNA is TGTGCCAGCAGTTCCTTACTGGACAGGGAGGTCTATGGCTACACCTTC.

This clonotype was seen many times. The rearrangement uses TRBV12-3 or TRBV12-4 and TRBJ1-4, with 7 bases lining up with TRBD1. V was pared by 7 bases and J by 5 bases, with 4 bases of the junction left unmatched. The CDR3 spans 13 residues. This CDR3 reads CASNQQGNEKLFF. The CDR3 nucleotides read TGTGCCAGCAACCAACAGGGGAATGAAAAACTGTTTTTT.

Many counts were recorded for this clonotype. The chain recombines TRBV10-3 with TRBJ1-1, with D uncertain. Germline V gene data show CDR1 as ENHRY and CDR2 as SYGVKD. V was pared by 11 bases and J by 1 base, with 26 bases between. This CDR3 is 17 amino acids long. The CDR3 DNA is TGTGCCGCTTCAATCTCAGATTCTAAGGCGGGGAACACTGAAGCTTTCTTT. Translation gives CAASISDSKAGNTEAFF.

The chain recombines TRBV12-3 or TRBV12-4 with TRBJ1-1; the D is unclear. This CDR3 is built from 14 residues. The V and J ends lost 2 bases and 2 bases respectively, with 9 bases between them. CDR3: CASSLIAGNTEAFF. The CDR3 DNA is TGTGCCAGCAGTTTAATTGCAGGCAACACTGAAGCTTTCTTT.

The sample holds many counts of this clonotype. At one of its ends the junction is not consistent with the germline gene, which may arise from a read error. The chain is built from TRBV4-2 and TRBJ2-3; TRBD2 aligns across 7 bases. The CDR3 loop spans 17 amino acids. The V gene's germline CDR1 is LGHNA and CDR2 YNFKEQ. Here the CDR3 DNA reads TGTGCCAGCAGCCAAGATACGTCGGGGGGAGGCACAAATACGCAGTATTTT. It is translated as CASSQDTSGGGTNTQYF.

This clonotype was detected ten times or more. This CDR3 is CASSLGGGSGYNEQFF. The CDR3 DNA is TGTGCCAGCAGCTTAGGGGGCGGTAGCGGTTACAATGAGCAGTTCTTC. The chain combines TRBV7-2 with TRBJ2-1, with TRBD2 as a possible D gene (6 bases). In germline, CDR1 is SGHTA, CDR2 FQGNSA. CDR3 length: 16 amino acids. The V and J ends lost 1 base and 4 bases respectively, with 14 bases between them.

In its sample, this clonotype was seen many times. The V gene is TRBV7-2, the J gene TRBJ2-1, with 11 nucleotides matching TRBD2. CDR1 is SGHTA and CDR2 is FQGNSA in the germline V gene. Trimming took 3 bases from V and 7 from J; bases not matched to a gene: 5. This CDR3 is 15 amino acids long. The CDR3 coding sequence is TGTGCCAGCAGCTTCCAAGGGACTAGCGGAAATGAGCAGTTCTTC. Translated: CASSFQGTSGNEQFF.

This clonotype was recorded many times. The chain combines TRBV3-1 with TRBJ2-7; D remains ambiguous. V lost 1 base to trimming and J lost 6 bases, with 10 bases between them. This CDR3 comprises 13 residues. Per germline, CDR1 LGHDT and CDR2 YNNKEL (reference sequence). The CDR3 region is CASSQGVVGEQYF. The CDR3 bases are TGTGCCAGCAGCCAAGGTGTAGTAGGCGAGCAGTACTTC.

The sample holds many counts of this clonotype. J is TRBJ2-1 and V is TRBV12-3 or TRBV12-4; TRBD2 agrees at 7 bases. J lost 4 bases, V lost 3 bases, and 3 bases had no gene match. This CDR3 region has 14 residues. CDR3 in amino acids: CASSFGEGYNEQFF. The CDR3 region has the DNA TGTGCCAGCAGTTTTGGGGAGGGGTACAATGAGCAGTTCTTC.

The table lists this clonotype with many counts. The rearrangement links TRBV7-8 to TRBJ1-5; the D is unclear. The CDR3 is 15 residues long. V dropped 7 bases and J dropped 4 bases, with 17 bases sitting between them. Germline V CDR1 and CDR2: SGHVS, FQNEAQ. CDR3 DNA: TGTGCCAGCACTGAGGGTCGGCGGAGTAATCAGCCCCAGCATTTT. It encodes CASTEGRRSNQPQHF.

The table lists this clonotype with many counts. The rearrangement uses TRBV5-1 and TRBJ2-3; D may be TRBD1 (6 bases). The CDR3 consists of 13 residues. The V end lost 0 bases, the J end lost 6 bases, and 8 bases lay between the germline ends. Germline V lookup: CDR1 SGHRS, CDR2 YFSETQ. The chain's CDR3 is CASSLDRADTQYF. The CDR3 bases are TGCGCCAGCAGCTTGGACAGGGCGGATACGCAGTATTTT. Supplemented by reference TRBV5-1 and TRBJ2-3, the full variable domain reads KAGVTQTPRYLIKTRGQQVTLSCSPISGHRSVSWYQQTPGQGLQFLFEYFSETQRNKGNFPGRFSGRQFSNSRSEMNVSTLELGDSALYLCASSLDRADTQYFGPGTRLTVL.

The chain joins TRBV18 to TRBJ1-6, with D uncertain. This CDR3 region has 16 residues. Looked up from germline, CDR1 is KGHSH and CDR2 is LQKENI. The germline V and J ends were trimmed by 0 bases and 10 bases, with 16 bases remaining between them. The CDR3 sequence is CASSPPEGGTGSPLHF. The CDR3 DNA follows: TGTGCCAGCTCACCACCGGAAGGAGGTACTGGGTCACCCCTCCACTTT. Complete variable domain (other parts from reference TRBV18 and TRBJ1-6): NAGVMQNPRHLVRRRGQEARLRCSPMKGHSHVYWYRQLPEEGLKFMVYLQKENIIDESGMPKERFSAEFPKEGPSILRIQQVVRGDSAAYFCASSPPEGGTGSPLHFGNGTRLTVT.

This clonotype occurred many times. The rearrangement links TRBV10-3 to TRBJ1-5; D is ambiguous. Germline CDR1 reads ENHRY; CDR2 reads SYGVKD. This CDR3 has 13 residues. Trimming cost V 2 bases and J 5 bases, with 7 bases left between them. The CDR3 DNA sequence: TGTGCCATCAGTGAGGCTGCCCATCAGCCCCAGCATTTT. Translating gives CAISEAAHQPQHF.

This clonotype was picked up many times. The V and J genes are TRBV30 and TRBJ1-2, with D possibly matching TRBD1 (6 bases). Trimming stripped 1 base from V and 8 bases from J, with 17 bases between. CDR1 and CDR2 from the germline V gene are GTSNPN and SVGIG (reference sequence). This CDR3 region has 14 residues. This CDR3 reads CAWSEGRGVGGYTF. The CDR3 DNA is TGTGCCTGGAGTGAAGGCAGGGGAGTAGGGGGCTACACCTTC.

This clonotype showed up just once. One base away lies a much larger clone, so this may be a sequencing read error. V and J are TRBV20-1 and TRBJ2-7, with TRBD2 matching over 10 bases. The CDR3 loop spans 14 amino acids. Trimming took 3 bases from V and 2 from J; bases not matched to a gene: 4. Germline V gene data show CDR1 as DFQATT and CDR2 as SNEGSKA (reference sequence). CDR3: CSASDGTSAYEQYF. The CDR3 DNA is TGCAGTGCTAGTGATGGGACTAGCGCCTACGAGCAGTACTTC.

This clonotype was found many times. DNA for the CDR3: TGTGCCAGCAGTGGCGGGACGGCTGAAGCTTTCTTT. It yields the protein CASSGGTAEAFF. The genes are TRBV12-3 or TRBV12-4 and TRBJ1-1; possibly TRBD1 for D (5 bases). Trimming removed 5 bases from V and 6 bases from J, with 10 bases in between. The CDR3 extends over 12 amino acids.